This TCR beta chain appears in the sequencing data of a study of PD-L1 blockade in urothelial cancer. Across the whole study: Dosed intravenously at 1,200 mg every 3 weeks, atezolizumab was initiated by patients around 2014.

V lost 8 bases and J lost 1; bases outside the gene matches: 9. The CDR3 length is 15 residues. Synthetic templates analogous to TCR were spiked into all PCRs individually. Libraries were prepared by immunoSEQ multiplex PCR; TCRdb keeps only in-frame clonotypes and omits some of them. This sample carries about 32,000 clones, about a third of them seen once, and the ten largest clones take around 10%. The sample in question was tumor tissue, obtained before atezolizumab (anti-PD-L1) treatment. The chain joins TRBV6-7 to TRBJ1-2; 8 bases agree with TRBD1. TRBV6-7 is assigned to the ORF class and has an uncertain function. The origin of this receptor is a man in his sixties with urothelial cancer. CDR3: CASHDRGRINYGYTF. Written as DNA, the CDR3 is TGTGCCAGCCATGACAGGGGCCGTATTAACTATGGCTACACCTTC.